The sequence of this T cell receptor (beta chain) was determined in a study of metastatic and nonmetastatic thyroid tumors. No treatment had been given to any patient before thyroid surgery. Germline assignment: CDR1 MNHEY and CDR2 SVGEGT. CDR3 length equals 12 residues. V dropped 4 bases and J dropped 1 base, with 4 bases sitting between them. TCRdb re-analyzed the PCR reads through MiXCR. This sample has about 30,000 clones, with less than 14% found just once. This TCR derives from a female donor with papillary thyroid cancer or a benign thyroid nodule (not recorded which). Some clones in this sample may be carry-over from other donors' samples. This chain connects TRBV6-2 or TRBV6-3 to TRBJ1-1; D is unclear. The sample taken for sequencing was blood. CDR3 DNA sequence: TGTGCCAGCAGTTGGGCGAACACTGAAGCTTTCTTT. Translated: CASSWANTEAFF.